The entry below gives a single T cell receptor beta chain sequence along with its context. Its antigen remains unknown. Several immunoSEQ 96-well plates shared each subset's DNA, each plate a replicate. Generated by immunoSEQ multiplex PCR, the TCRdb table keeps only in-frame clones and is missing some. Of more than 2 million clones detected, just under 95% appear once; the ten largest clones hold approximately 1.2%. CD45RO-negative cells were positively selected for CCR7, leaving out terminally differentiated effector memory CD45RA+ cells. V lost 0 bases to trimming and J lost 2 bases, with 11 bases between them. The CDR3 consists of 15 residues. Germline lookup yields CDR1 SGDLS and CDR2 YYNGEE. This entry belongs to a study of shared clonotypes between healthy human individuals. Background on the study: Donor ages ranged 18 to 49 years: two women, three men.

Study conclusions and caveats: A reduction in generation probabilities was seen for non-shared clonotypes relative to those shared by all four donors.

Specimen: naive CD8+ T cells sorted from blood. This receptor was taken from a man aged 18 to 35 in good health. The chain recombines TRBV9 with TRBJ1-1, with D tentatively TRBD1 (5 bases). The CDR3 loop reads CASSVDRQGNTEAFF. For the CDR3, the DNA is TGTGCCAGCAGCGTAGACAGGCAGGGAAACACTGAAGCTTTCTTT.